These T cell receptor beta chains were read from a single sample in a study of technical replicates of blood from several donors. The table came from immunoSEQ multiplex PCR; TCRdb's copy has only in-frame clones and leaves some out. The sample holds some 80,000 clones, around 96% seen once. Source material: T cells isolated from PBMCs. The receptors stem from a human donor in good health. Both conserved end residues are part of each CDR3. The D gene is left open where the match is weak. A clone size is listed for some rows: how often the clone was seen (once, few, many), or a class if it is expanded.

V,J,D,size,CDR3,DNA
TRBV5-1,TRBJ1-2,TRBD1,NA,CASSRDSNYGYTF,TGCGCCAGCAGCCGGGACAGTAACTATGGCTACACCTTC
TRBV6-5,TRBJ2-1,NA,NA,CASSYNSMYEQFF,TGTGCCAGCAGTTACAATTCTATGTATGAGCAGTTCTTC
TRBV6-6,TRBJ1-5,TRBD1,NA,CASSRIDRGGNQPQHF,TGTGCCAGCAGCCGAATAGACAGGGGCGGAAATCAGCCCCAGCATTTT
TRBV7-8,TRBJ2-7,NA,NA,CASSTPMTGDSSYEQYF,TGTGCCAGCAGCACCCCAATGACAGGCGATAGCTCCTACGAGCAGTACTTC
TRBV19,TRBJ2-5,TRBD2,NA,CASSEVAGEGWETQYF,TGTGCCAGTAGTGAGGTAGCGGGAGAGGGGTGGGAGACCCAGTACTTC
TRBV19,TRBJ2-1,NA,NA,CASSIGVNNEQFF,TGTGCCAGTAGTATCGGAGTGAACAATGAGCAGTTCTTC
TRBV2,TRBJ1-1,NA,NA,CASTGLLGTEAFF,TGTGCCAGCACGGGACTCCTTGGCACTGAAGCTTTCTTT
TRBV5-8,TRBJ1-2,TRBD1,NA,CASSGDRVNYGYTF,TGTGCCAGCAGCGGAGACAGGGTTAACTATGGCTACACCTTC
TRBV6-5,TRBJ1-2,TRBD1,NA,CASREQGARGYTF,TGTGCCAGCAGGGAACAGGGGGCTCGGGGCTACACCTTC
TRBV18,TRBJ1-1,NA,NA,CASSVQGRDEAFF,TGTGCCAGCTCAGTGCAGGGAAGGGATGAAGCTTTCTTT
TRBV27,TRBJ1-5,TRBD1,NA,CASSFGAGGQPQHF,TGTGCCAGCAGTTTTGGGGCAGGGGGTCAGCCCCAGCATTTT
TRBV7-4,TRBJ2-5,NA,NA,CASSLHGGIKTQYF,TGTGCCAGCAGCTTACATGGCGGGATAAAGACCCAGTACTTC
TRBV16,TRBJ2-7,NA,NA,CASSHVSGSYEQYF,TGTGCCAGCAGCCACGTATCAGGAAGCTACGAGCAGTACTTC
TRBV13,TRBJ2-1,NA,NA,CASSFYLAGSSYNEQFF,TGTGCCAGCAGCTTTTATTTGGCCGGGAGCTCCTACAATGAGCAGTTCTTC
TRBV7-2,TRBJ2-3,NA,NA,CASSREYTDTQYF,TGTGCCAGCAGCCGGGAGTACACAGATACGCAGTATTTT
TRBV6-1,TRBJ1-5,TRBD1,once,CASSDYPGQGSNQPQHF,TGTGCCAGCAGTGACTATCCGGGACAGGGTAGCAATCAGCCCCAGCATTTT
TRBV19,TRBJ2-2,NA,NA,CASTPRRYFGELFF,TGTGCCAGTACCCCGCGGCGGTACTTCGGGGAGCTGTTTTTT
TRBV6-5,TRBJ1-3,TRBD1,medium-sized,CASSRQGSHTIYF,TGTGCCAGCAGTCGACAGGGTTCACACACCATATATTTT
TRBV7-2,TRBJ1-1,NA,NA,CASSQVGEAFF,TGTGCCAGCAGCCAGGTTGGTGAAGCTTTCTTT
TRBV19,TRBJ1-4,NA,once,CASSASSDGLFF,TGTGCCAGTAGTGCTAGCTCGGACGGACTGTTTTTT
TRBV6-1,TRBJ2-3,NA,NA,CATQRATSTDTQYF,TGTGCCACCCAACGAGCGACTAGCACAGATACGCAGTATTTT
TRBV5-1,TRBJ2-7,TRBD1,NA,CASSSDRVNYEQYF,TGCGCCAGCAGCAGCGACAGGGTGAACTACGAGCAGTACTTC
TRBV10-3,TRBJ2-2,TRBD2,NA,CAIGDLLAGGPFDTGELFF,TGTGCCATCGGAGACTTACTAGCGGGAGGGCCGTTTGACACCGGGGAGCTGTTTTTT
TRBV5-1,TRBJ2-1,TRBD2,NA,CASSLNLGTSLFF,TGCGCCAGCAGCTTGAATCTCGGGACTAGCCTGTTCTTC
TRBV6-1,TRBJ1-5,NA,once,CASKGGGQPQHF,TGTGCCAGCAAAGGGGGTGGACAGCCCCAGCATTTT
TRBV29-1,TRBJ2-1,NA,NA,CSIRPSGFPYNEQFF,TGCAGCATAAGACCCTCGGGATTTCCATACAATGAGCAGTTCTTC
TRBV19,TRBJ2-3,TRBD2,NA,CATNPGGSDTQYF,TGTGCCACTAACCCGGGGGGGTCAGATACGCAGTATTTT
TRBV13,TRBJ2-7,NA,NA,CASSPAPQGGYEQYF,TGTGCCAGCAGCCCGGCCCCCCAGGGAGGATACGAGCAGTACTTC
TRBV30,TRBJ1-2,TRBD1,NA,CAWSGGNRGGYTF,TGTGCCTGGAGTGGGGGGAACAGGGGCGGCTACACCTTC
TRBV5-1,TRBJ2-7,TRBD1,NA,CASSLVSRGFYEQYF,TGCGCCAGCAGCTTGGTGTCCAGGGGGTTTTACGAGCAGTACTTC
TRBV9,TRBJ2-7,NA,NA,CASSPEGPGQKYEQYF,TGTGCCAGCAGCCCTGAAGGACCGGGACAAAAGTACGAGCAGTACTTC
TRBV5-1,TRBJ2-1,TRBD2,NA,CASSSIAGEWDNEQFF,TGCGCCAGCAGCTCAATAGCGGGAGAGTGGGACAATGAGCAGTTCTTC
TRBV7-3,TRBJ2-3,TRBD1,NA,CASSFTGTGTSTDTQYF,TGTGCCAGCAGCTTTACCGGGACAGGGACTAGCACAGATACGCAGTATTTT
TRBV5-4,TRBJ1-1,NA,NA,CASSLAGAAFF,TGTGCCAGCAGCTTGGCTGGGGCGGCTTTCTTT
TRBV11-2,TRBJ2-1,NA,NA,CASSLVGHRDEQFF,TGTGCCAGCAGCTTAGTGGGGCATCGGGATGAGCAGTTCTTC
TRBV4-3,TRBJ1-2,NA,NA,CASSQDFGTQGFGYTF,TGCGCCAGCAGCCAAGATTTCGGGACACAGGGATTCGGCTACACCTTC
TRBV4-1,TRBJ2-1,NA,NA,CASPQPSHRRQFF,TGCGCCAGCCCTCAGCCCAGCCATAGGAGGCAGTTCTTC
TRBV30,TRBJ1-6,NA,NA,CAWSVWVGGPYNSPLHF,TGTGCCTGGAGTGTATGGGTAGGGGGACCCTATAATTCACCCCTCCACTTT
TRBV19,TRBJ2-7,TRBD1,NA,CASSIRAGTGSYEQYF,TGTGCCAGTAGTATCAGGGCCGGGACAGGCTCCTACGAGCAGTACTTC
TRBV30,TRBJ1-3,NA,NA,CAWSEFGRAISGNTIYF,TGTGCCTGGAGTGAATTTGGCAGGGCGATCTCTGGAAACACCATATATTTT
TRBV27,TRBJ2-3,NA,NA,CASSLTRTDTQYF,TGTGCCAGCAGTTTAACTAGGACAGATACGCAGTATTTT
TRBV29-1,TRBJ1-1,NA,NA,CSVEGGENTEAFF,TGCAGCGTTGAGGGAGGGGAGAACACTGAAGCTTTCTTT
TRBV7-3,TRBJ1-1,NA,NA,CASSPRGGGTEAFF,TGTGCCAGCAGCCCCAGGGGCGGCGGCACTGAAGCTTTCTTT
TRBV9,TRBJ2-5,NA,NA,CASSVPAEETQYF,TGTGCCAGCAGCGTTCCCGCGGAAGAGACCCAGTACTTC
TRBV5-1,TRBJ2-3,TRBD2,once,CASSLGPSGSSDTQYF,TGCGCCAGCAGCTTGGGCCCTAGCGGGAGCTCAGATACGCAGTATTTT
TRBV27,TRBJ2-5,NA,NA,CASSLSRQALETQYF,TGTGCCAGCAGTTTAAGTCGGCAGGCCCTAGAGACCCAGTACTTC
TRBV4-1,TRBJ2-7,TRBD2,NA,CASSLGGTYEQYF,TGCGCCAGCAGCCTGGGAGGGACCTACGAGCAGTACTTC
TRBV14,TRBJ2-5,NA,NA,CASSQELAAEETQYF,TGTGCCAGCAGCCAAGAGCTGGCGGCCGAGGAGACCCAGTACTTC
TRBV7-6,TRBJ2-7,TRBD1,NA,CASSPRTGGVASYEQYF,TGTGCCAGCAGCCCGCGGACAGGGGGCGTCGCCTCCTACGAGCAGTACTTC